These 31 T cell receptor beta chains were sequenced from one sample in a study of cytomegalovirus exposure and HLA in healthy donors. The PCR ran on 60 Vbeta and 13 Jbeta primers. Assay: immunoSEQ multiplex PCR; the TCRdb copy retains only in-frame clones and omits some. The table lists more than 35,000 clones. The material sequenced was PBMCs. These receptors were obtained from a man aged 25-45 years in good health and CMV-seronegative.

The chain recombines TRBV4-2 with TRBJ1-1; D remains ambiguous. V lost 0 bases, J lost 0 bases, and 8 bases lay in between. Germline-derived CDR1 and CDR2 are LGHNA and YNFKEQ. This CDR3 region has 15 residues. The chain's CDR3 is CASSQDRSLNTEAFF. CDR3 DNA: TGTGCCAGCAGCCAAGATCGGTCTCTGAACACTGAAGCTTTCTTT.

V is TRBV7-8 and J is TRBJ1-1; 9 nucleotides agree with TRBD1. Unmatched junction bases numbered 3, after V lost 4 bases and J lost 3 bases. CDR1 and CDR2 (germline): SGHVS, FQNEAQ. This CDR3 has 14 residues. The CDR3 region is CASSSTGGHTEAFF. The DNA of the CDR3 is TGTGCCAGCAGCTCGACAGGGGGGCACACTGAAGCTTTCTTT.

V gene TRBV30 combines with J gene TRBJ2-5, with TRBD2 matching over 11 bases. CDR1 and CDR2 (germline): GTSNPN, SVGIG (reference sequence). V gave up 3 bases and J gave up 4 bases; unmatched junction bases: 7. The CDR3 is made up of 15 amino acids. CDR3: CAWSPTSGSPETQYF. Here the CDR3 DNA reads TGTGCCTGGAGCCCAACTAGCGGGAGCCCAGAGACCCAGTACTTC.

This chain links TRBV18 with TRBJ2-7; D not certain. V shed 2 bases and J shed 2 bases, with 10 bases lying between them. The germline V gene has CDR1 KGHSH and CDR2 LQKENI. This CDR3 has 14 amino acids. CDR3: CASSPTQVAYEQYF. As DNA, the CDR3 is TGTGCCAGCTCACCAACCCAGGTGGCCTACGAGCAGTACTTC.

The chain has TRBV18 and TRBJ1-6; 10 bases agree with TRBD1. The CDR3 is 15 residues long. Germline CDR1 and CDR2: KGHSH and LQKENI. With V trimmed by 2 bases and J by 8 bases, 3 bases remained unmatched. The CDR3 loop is CASSPTGTGDSPLHF. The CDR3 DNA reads TGTGCCAGCTCACCAACCGGGACAGGGGATTCACCCCTCCACTTT.

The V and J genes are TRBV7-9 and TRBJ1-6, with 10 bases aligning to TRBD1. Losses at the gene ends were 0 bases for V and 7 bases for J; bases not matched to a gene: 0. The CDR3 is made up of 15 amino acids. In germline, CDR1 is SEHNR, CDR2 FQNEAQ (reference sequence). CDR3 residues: CASSLAGQGNSPLHF. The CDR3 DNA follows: TGTGCCAGCAGCTTAGCGGGACAGGGGAATTCACCCCTCCACTTT.

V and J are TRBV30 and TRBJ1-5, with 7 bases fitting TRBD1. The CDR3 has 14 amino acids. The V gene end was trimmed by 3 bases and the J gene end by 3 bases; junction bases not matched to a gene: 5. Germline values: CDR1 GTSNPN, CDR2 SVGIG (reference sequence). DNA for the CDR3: TGTGCCTGGAGCGCGGGGACAGACAATCAGCCCCAGCATTTT. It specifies CAWSAGTDNQPQHF.

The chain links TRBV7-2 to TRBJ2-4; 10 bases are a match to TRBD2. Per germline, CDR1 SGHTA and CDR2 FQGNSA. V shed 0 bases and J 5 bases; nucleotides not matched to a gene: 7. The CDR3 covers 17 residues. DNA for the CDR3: TGTGCCAGCAGCTTAGCGGCCCTAGCGGGAGCTCAAAACATTCAGTACTTC. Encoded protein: CASSLAALAGAQNIQYF.

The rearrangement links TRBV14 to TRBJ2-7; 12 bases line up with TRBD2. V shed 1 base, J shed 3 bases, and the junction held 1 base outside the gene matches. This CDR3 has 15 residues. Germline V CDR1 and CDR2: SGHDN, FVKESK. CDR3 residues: CASSQGLAGVYEQYF. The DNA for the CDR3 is TGTGCCAGCAGCCAAGGACTAGCGGGGGTCTACGAGCAGTACTTC.

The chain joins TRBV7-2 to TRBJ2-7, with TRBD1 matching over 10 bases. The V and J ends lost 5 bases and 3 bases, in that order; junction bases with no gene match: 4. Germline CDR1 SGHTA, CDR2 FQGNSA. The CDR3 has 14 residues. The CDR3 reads CASSPTGGNYEQYF. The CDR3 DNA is TGTGCCAGCAGCCCGACAGGGGGCAACTACGAGCAGTACTTC.

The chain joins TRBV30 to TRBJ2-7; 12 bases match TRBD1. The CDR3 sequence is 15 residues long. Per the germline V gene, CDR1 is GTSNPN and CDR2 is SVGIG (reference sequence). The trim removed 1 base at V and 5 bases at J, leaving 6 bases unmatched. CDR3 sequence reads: CAWSAGTGGADEQYF. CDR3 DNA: TGTGCCTGGAGTGCTGGGACAGGGGGCGCGGACGAGCAGTACTTC.

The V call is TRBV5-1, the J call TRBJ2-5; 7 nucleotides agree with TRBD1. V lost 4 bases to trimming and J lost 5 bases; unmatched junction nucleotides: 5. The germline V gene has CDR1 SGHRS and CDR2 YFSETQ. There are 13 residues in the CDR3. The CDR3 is CASSRTGGETQYF. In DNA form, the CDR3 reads TGCGCCAGCAGCAGGACAGGCGGGGAGACCCAGTACTTC.

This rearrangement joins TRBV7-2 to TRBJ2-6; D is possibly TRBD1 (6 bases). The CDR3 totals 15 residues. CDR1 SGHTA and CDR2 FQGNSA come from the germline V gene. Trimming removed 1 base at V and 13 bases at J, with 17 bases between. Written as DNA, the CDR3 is TGTGCCAGCAGCTTAGATCACAGGGTGCGAAAGGTCCTGACTTTC. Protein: CASSLDHRVRKVLTF.

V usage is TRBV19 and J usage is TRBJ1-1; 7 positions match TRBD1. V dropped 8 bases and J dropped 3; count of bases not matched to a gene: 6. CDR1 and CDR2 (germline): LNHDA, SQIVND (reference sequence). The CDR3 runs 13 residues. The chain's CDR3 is CASAYRGDTEAFF. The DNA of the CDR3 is TGTGCCAGTGCGTACAGGGGCGACACTGAAGCTTTCTTT.

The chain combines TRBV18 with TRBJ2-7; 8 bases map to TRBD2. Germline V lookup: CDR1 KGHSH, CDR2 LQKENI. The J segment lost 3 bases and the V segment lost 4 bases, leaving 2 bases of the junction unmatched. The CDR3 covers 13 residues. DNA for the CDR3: TGTGCCAGCTCACTGGGACTAGTCTACGAGCAGTACTTC. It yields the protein CASSLGLVYEQYF.

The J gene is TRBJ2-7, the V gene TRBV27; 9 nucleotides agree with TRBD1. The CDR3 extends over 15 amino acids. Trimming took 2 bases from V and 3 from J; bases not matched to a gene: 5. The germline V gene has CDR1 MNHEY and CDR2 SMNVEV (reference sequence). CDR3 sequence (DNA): TGTGCCAGCAGTTTAGACGGGACAGGGTTCTACGAGCAGTACTTC. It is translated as CASSLDGTGFYEQYF.

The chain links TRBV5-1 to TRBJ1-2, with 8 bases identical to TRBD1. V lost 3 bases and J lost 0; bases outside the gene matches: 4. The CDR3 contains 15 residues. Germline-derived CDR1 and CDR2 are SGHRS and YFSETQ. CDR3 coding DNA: TGCGCCAGCAGCTCCGGGACAGGTCCTAACTATGGCTACACCTTC. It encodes CASSSGTGPNYGYTF. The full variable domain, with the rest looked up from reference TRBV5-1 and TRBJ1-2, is KAGVTQTPRYLIKTRGQQVTLSCSPISGHRSVSWYQQTPGQGLQFLFEYFSETQRNKGNFPGRFSGRQFSNSRSEMNVSTLELGDSALYLCASSSGTGPNYGYTFGSGTRLTVV.

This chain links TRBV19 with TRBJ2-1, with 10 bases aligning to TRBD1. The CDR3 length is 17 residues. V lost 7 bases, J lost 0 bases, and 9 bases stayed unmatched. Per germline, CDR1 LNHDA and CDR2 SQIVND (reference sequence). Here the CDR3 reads CASNSGQGLGSYNEQFF. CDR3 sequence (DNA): TGTGCCAGTAATTCGGGACAGGGGCTGGGCTCCTACAATGAGCAGTTCTTC.

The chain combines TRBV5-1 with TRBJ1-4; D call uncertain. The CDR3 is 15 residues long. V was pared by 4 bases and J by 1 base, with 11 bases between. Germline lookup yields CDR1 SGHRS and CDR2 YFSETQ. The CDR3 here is CASSNRPGTNEKLFF. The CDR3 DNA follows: TGCGCCAGCAGCAACCGCCCAGGAACTAATGAAAAACTGTTTTTT. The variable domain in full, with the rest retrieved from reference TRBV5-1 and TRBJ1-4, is KAGVTQTPRYLIKTRGQQVTLSCSPISGHRSVSWYQQTPGQGLQFLFEYFSETQRNKGNFPGRFSGRQFSNSRSEMNVSTLELGDSALYLCASSNRPGTNEKLFFGSGTQLSVL.

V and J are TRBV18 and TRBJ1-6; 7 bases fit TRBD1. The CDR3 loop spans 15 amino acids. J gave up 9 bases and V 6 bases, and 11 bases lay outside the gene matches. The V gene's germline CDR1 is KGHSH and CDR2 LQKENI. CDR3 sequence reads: CASSFNRGLSSPLHF. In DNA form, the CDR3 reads TGTGCCAGCTCTTTCAACAGGGGATTGAGTTCACCCCTCCACTTT.

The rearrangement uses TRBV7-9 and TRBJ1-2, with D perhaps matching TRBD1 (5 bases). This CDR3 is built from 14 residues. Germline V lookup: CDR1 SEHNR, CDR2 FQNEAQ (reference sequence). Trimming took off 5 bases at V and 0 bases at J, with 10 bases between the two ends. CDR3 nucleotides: TGTGCCAGCAGCCGCGGGGGAGCTAACTATGGCTACACCTTC. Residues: CASSRGGANYGYTF.

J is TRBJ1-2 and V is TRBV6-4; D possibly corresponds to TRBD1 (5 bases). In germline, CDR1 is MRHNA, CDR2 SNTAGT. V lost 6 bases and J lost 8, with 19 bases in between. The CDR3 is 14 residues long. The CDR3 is CASSPGIEVRGYTF. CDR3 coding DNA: TGTGCCAGCAGCCCAGGGATTGAGGTGCGGGGCTACACCTTC.

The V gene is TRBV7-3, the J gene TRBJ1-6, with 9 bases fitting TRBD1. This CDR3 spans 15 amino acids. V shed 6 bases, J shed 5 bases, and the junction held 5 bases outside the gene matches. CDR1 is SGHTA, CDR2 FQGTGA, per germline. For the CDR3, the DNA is TGTGCCAGCAGTGCCGGGACAGGGAATAATTCACCCCTCCACTTT. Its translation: CASSAGTGNNSPLHF.

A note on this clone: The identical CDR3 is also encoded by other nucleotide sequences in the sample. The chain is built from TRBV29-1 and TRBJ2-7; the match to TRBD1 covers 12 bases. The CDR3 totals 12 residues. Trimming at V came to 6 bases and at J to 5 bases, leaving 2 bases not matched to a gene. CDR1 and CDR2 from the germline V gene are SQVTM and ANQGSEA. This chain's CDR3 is CSVGTGGDEQYF. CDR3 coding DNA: TGCAGCGTGGGGACAGGGGGCGACGAGCAGTACTTC.

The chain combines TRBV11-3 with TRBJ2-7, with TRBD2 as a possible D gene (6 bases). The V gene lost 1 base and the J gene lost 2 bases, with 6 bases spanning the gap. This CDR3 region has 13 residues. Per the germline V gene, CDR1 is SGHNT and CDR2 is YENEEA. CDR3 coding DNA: TGTGCCAGCAGCTTAGCGGGAGCCTACGAGCAGTACTTC. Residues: CASSLAGAYEQYF.

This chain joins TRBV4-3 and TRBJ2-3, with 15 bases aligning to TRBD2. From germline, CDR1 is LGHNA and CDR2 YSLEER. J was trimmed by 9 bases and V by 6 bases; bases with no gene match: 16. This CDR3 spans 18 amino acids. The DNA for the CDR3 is TGCGCCAGCAGTCCGAACTTCCCCGGGACTAGCGGGAGGAGAACGCAGTATTTT. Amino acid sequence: CASSPNFPGTSGRRTQYF.

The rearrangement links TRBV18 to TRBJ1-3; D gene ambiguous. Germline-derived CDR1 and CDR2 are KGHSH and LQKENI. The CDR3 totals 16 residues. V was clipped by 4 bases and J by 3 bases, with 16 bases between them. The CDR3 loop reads CASSQSNSGFGNTIYF. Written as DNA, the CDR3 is TGTGCCAGCTCACAGTCCAATTCGGGATTTGGAAACACCATATATTTT.

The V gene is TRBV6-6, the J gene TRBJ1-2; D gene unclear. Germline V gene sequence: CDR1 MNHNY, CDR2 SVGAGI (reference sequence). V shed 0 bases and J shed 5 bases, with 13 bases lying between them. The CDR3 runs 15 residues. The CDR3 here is CASSYSRVTGYGYTF. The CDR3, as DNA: TGTGCCAGCAGTTACTCTCGGGTTACGGGATATGGCTACACCTTC.

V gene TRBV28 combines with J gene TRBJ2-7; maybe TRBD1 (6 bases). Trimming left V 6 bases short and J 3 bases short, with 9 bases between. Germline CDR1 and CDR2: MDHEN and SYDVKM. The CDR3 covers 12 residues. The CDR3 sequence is CASSPDSYEQYF. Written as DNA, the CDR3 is TGTGCCAGCAGCCCGGACAGCTACGAGCAGTACTTC.

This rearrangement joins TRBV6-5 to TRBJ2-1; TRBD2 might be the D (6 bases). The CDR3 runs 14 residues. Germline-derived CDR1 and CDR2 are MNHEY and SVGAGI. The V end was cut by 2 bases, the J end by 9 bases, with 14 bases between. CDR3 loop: CASSYRGSGSEQFF. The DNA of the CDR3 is TGTGCCAGCAGTTACCGGGGGTCTGGATCTGAGCAGTTCTTC.

The CDR3 sequence: CASSQDRTGDYYEQYF. The CDR3 region has the DNA TGCGCCAGCAGCCAAGATAGGACAGGGGACTATTACGAGCAGTACTTC. The V gene is TRBV4-3, the J gene TRBJ2-7, with 9 positions matching TRBD1. The CDR3 is 16 residues long. The V segment lost 0 bases and the J segment 4 bases; nucleotides outside the gene matches: 7. Germline V gives CDR1 LGHNA, CDR2 YSLEER.